The 16 T cell receptor beta chains listed next were all sequenced from one sample in a study of beta chain features in type 1 diabetes (dated by TCRdb to 2017 to 2018). Library preparation used the immunoSEQ multiplex PCR assay. The High Capacity cDNA Reverse Transcription Kit was used to reverse transcribe all of the isolated RNA, meaning that expressed TCRB transcripts were what got sequenced. Here the immuneACCESS table is served through TCRdb, limited to in-frame sequences with V and J called. Missing clones are a known gap in these copies; in checked studies unresolved V genes cover under half, and the rest lacks a known reason. For this sample the table gives 600,000 to 650,000 clones, of which roughly a sixth were detected only once. Of the sample, about 0.097% is held by the ten largest clones. Sequenced sample: naive CD4+ T cells from blood. Interpreted using the paper, the cell subset or site label stands for: true naive CD4+ T cells. All receptors come from a man younger than 35 in good health.

This chain uses TRBV5-1 with TRBJ1-1; possible D gene TRBD1, 6 bases. Per germline, CDR1 SGHRS and CDR2 YFSETQ. The germline V and J ends were trimmed by 5 bases and 1 base, with 9 bases remaining between them. The CDR3 runs to 13 residues. CDR3 residues: CASRTRGNTEAFF. For the CDR3, the DNA is TGCGCCAGCAGAACCAGGGGGAACACTGAAGCTTTCTTT.

The chain has TRBV9 and TRBJ2-1; 7 nucleotides agree with TRBD1. The germline gives CDR1 SGDLS, CDR2 YYNGEE. The CDR3 contains 15 residues. Unmatched junction bases numbered 6, after V lost 4 bases and J lost 2 bases. Written as DNA, the CDR3 is TGTGCCAGCAGCCCGATGACAGGGCCCTACAATGAGCAGTTCTTC. Protein: CASSPMTGPYNEQFF.

Points on this clone: The identical CDR3 is also encoded by other nucleotide sequences in the sample. This chain connects TRBV28 to TRBJ2-3; perhaps TRBD2 as D (6 bases). CDR1 MDHEN and CDR2 SYDVKM come from the germline V gene. V lost 6 bases to trimming and J lost 0 bases, with 10 bases between them. This CDR3 has 14 residues. This CDR3 reads CASSPSGSTDTQYF. The CDR3 DNA reads TGTGCCAGCAGCCCCAGCGGGAGCACAGATACGCAGTATTTT.

The CDR3 DNA is TGTGCCAGCAGTCTCCCCGGACTAGCGGGAGGGCGGAACACCGGGGAGCTGTTTTTT. Protein product: CASSLPGLAGGRNTGELFF. The chain joins TRBV27 to TRBJ2-2; TRBD2 agrees at 15 bases. Germline V gives CDR1 MNHEY, CDR2 SMNVEV (reference sequence). The V gene end was trimmed by 5 bases and the J gene end by 1 base; junction bases not matched to a gene: 8. There are 19 residues in the CDR3.

This clone showed up just a few times. The chain carries TRBV29-1 and TRBJ2-1; D call uncertain. This CDR3 has 11 amino acids. Germline CDR1 SQVTM, CDR2 ANQGSEA. Trimming took 4 bases from V and 4 from J, leaving 5 bases between them. The CDR3: CSVGPYNEQFF. The CDR3 DNA is TGCAGCGTTGGACCTTACAATGAGCAGTTCTTC.

V usage is TRBV9 and J usage is TRBJ2-1; no firm D call. CDR3 length: 14 residues. V was cut by 2 bases and J by 4 bases, with 10 bases left in between. The V gene's germline CDR1 is SGDLS and CDR2 YYNGEE. The CDR3 reads CASSVLADYNEQFF. Here the CDR3 DNA reads TGTGCCAGCAGCGTTTTGGCGGATTACAATGAGCAGTTCTTC. Full variable domain (remainder filled in from reference TRBV9 and TRBJ2-1): DSGVTQTPKHLITATGQRVTLRCSPRSGDLSVYWYQQSLDQGLQFLIQYYNGEERAKGNILERFSAQQFPDLHSELNLSSLELGDSALYFCASSVLADYNEQFFGPGTRLTVL.

This clone came up a few times. The chain uses TRBV2 and TRBJ1-2, with 7 bases fitting TRBD1. CDR1 is SNHLY, CDR2 FYNNEI, per germline. CDR3 length equals 13 residues. V dropped 6 bases and J dropped 2; count of bases not matched to a gene: 3. The CDR3: CASSLTGNYGYTF. CDR3 in DNA: TGTGCCAGCAGCTTGACAGGGAACTATGGCTACACCTTC.

The J gene is TRBJ2-1, the V gene TRBV4-1, with D possibly being TRBD2 (5 bases). Trimming stripped 2 bases from V and 0 bases from J, with 8 bases between. Germline V gene sequence: CDR1 MGHRA, CDR2 YSYEKL. The CDR3 sequence is 15 residues long. As DNA, the CDR3 is TGCGCCAGCAGCCAACCGGGATACTCCTACAATGAGCAGTTCTTC. Protein: CASSQPGYSYNEQFF.

The V and J genes are TRBV7-2 and TRBJ1-3, with D unclear. Germline V lookup: CDR1 SGHTA, CDR2 FQGNSA. This CDR3 region has 14 residues. The V and J ends lost 6 bases and 4 bases respectively, with 13 bases between them. CDR3 bases: TGTGCCAGCAGTTTACTGGGGTCAGGAAACACCATATATTTT. This codes for CASSLLGSGNTIYF.

The chain joins TRBV7-9 to TRBJ2-4, with D hard to call. The germline V gene has CDR1 SEHNR and CDR2 FQNEAQ (reference sequence). The V gene lost 5 bases and the J gene lost 9 bases, with 11 bases spanning the gap. The CDR3 has 12 residues. The CDR3 sequence is CASSPGPGIQYF. The CDR3 DNA reads TGTGCCAGCAGCCCAGGTCCGGGCATTCAGTACTTC.

This clone has a handful of counts. The chain couples TRBV28 to TRBJ2-1; D is undetermined. V lost 5 bases and J lost 1, with 18 bases in between. This CDR3 contains 17 residues. CDR1 is MDHEN and CDR2 is SYDVKM in the germline V gene. CDR3 sequence (DNA): TGTGCCAGCAGTCCGGTTGAGGCTTTGGGATCCTACAATGAGCAGTTCTTC. Its translation is CASSPVEALGSYNEQFF.

The V and J genes are TRBV5-6 and TRBJ1-2; TRBD1 agrees at 9 bases. The V gene's germline CDR1 is SGHDT and CDR2 YYEEEE. This CDR3 region has 14 residues. V shed 2 bases, J shed 4 bases, and the junction held 3 bases outside the gene matches. The CDR3 DNA is TGTGCCAGCAGCTTACCGGGACAGGGCTATGGCTACACCTTC. This sequence encodes CASSLPGQGYGYTF. The whole variable domain, remainder taken from reference TRBV5-6 and TRBJ1-2, is DAGVTQSPTHLIKTRGQQVTLRCSPKSGHDTVSWYQQALGQGPQFIFQYYEEEERQRGNFPDRFSGHQFPNYSSELNVNALLLGDSALYLCASSLPGQGYGYTFGSGTRLTVV.

The chain joins TRBV28 to TRBJ2-1; D perhaps matches TRBD1 (5 bases). Germline V gene lookup returns CDR1 MDHEN and CDR2 SYDVKM. This CDR3 region has 15 residues. Trimming removed 6 bases from V and 4 bases from J, with 16 bases in between. The CDR3 DNA is TGTGCCAGCAGGAGAGATTCGACAGCTTACAATGAGCAGTTCTTC. This gives the protein CASRRDSTAYNEQFF.

There are a few counts of this clone. V and J are TRBV5-1 and TRBJ2-5; D ambiguous. The CDR3 is 14 residues long. With 0 bases removed from V and 3 bases from J, the gap between germline ends came to 9 bases. The germline gives CDR1 SGHRS, CDR2 YFSETQ. The CDR3 DNA sequence: TGCGCCAGCAGCTTGGAACGGCAGAAAGAGACCCAGTACTTC. Translation: CASSLERQKETQYF.

This clone was seen more than once but under ten times. The sample has other DNA sequences that encode this CDR3 too. The chain links TRBV29-1 to TRBJ1-1; D not resolved. Trimming stripped 6 bases from V and 0 bases from J, with 11 bases between. This CDR3 has 13 amino acids. Germline V gene sequence: CDR1 SQVTM, CDR2 ANQGSEA. CDR3 coding DNA: TGCAGCGTCGCGGGGAGAATGAACACTGAAGCTTTCTTT. Its protein product is CSVAGRMNTEAFF.

The V and J genes are TRBV7-9 and TRBJ1-1, with 9 nucleotides matching TRBD1. V trimming: 8 bases; J trimming: 3 bases; junction bases outside the gene matches: 10. This CDR3 spans 15 amino acids. Germline CDR1 is SEHNR and CDR2 is FQNEAQ (reference sequence). CDR3 in DNA: TGTGCCAGCCTCCCGGACAGGGGAGGGTACACTGAAGCTTTCTTT. This codes for CASLPDRGGYTEAFF.